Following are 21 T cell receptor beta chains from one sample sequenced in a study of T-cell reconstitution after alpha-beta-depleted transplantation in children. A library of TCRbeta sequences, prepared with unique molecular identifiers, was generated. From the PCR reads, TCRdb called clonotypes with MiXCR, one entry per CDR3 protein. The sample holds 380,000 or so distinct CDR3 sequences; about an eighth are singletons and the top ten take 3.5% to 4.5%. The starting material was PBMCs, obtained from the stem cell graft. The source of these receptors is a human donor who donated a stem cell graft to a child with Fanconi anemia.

The CDR3 bases are TGTGCCAGCAGCCACATCAACTCTGGAAACACCATATATTTT. This sequence encodes CASSHINSGNTIYF. The rearrangement uses TRBV7-9 and TRBJ1-3; unclear D gene. V lost 5 bases to trimming and J lost 0 bases, with 8 bases between them. The CDR3 is 14 residues long. The germline CDR1 and CDR2 sequences are SEHNR and FQNEAQ (reference sequence).

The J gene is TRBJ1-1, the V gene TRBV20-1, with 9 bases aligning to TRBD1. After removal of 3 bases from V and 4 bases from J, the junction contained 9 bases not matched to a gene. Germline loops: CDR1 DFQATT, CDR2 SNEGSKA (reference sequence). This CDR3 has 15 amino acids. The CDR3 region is CSARPDRGSTTEAFF. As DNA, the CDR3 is TGCAGTGCTAGGCCCGACAGGGGGTCGACCACTGAAGCTTTCTTT.

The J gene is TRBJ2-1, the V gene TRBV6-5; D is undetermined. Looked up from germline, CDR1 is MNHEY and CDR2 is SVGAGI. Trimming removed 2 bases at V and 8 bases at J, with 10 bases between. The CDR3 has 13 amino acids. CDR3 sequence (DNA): TGTGCCAGCAGTTACCGGGTCCTCTATGAGCAGTTCTTC. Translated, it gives CASSYRVLYEQFF.

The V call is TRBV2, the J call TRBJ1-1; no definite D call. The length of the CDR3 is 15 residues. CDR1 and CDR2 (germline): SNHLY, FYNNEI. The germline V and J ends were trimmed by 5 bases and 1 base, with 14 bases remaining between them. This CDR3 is CASSPATKGNTEAFF. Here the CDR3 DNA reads TGTGCCAGCAGTCCTGCGACAAAGGGGAACACTGAAGCTTTCTTT.

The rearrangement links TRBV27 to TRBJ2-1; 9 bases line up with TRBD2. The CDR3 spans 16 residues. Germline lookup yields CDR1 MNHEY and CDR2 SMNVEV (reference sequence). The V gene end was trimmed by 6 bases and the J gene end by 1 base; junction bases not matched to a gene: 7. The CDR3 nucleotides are TGTGCCAGCAGCCGCAGCGGGGGGCCGTCCTACAATGAGCAGTTCTTC. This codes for CASSRSGGPSYNEQFF.

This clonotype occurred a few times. The CDR3 sequence: CSVEDPLINTIYF. In DNA form, the CDR3 reads TGCAGCGTTGAAGATCCCCTTATAAACACCATATATTTT. This chain joins TRBV29-1 and TRBJ1-3, with D unresolved. Germline CDR1 is SQVTM and CDR2 is ANQGSEA. V gave up 0 bases and J gave up 6 bases, with 9 bases separating them. The CDR3 extends over 13 amino acids. Full variable domain (remainder filled in from reference TRBV29-1 and TRBJ1-3): SAVISQKPSRDICQRGTSLTIQCQVDSQVTMMFWYRQQPGQSLTLIATANQGSEATYESGFVIDKFPISRPNLTFSTLTVSNMSPEDSSIYLCSVEDPLINTIYFGEGSWLTVV.

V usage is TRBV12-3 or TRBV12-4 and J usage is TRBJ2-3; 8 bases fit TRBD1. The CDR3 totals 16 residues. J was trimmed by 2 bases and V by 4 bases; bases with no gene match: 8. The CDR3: CASSSRRQGITDTQYF. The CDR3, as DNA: TGTGCCAGCAGTTCCAGGAGACAGGGGATCACAGATACGCAGTATTTT.

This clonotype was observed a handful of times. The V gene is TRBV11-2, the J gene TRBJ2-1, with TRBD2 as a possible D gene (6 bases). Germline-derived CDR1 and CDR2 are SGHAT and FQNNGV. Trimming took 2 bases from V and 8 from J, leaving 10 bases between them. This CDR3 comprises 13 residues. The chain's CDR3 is CASSLSGGDEQFF. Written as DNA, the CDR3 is TGTGCCAGCAGCTTATCCGGGGGTGATGAGCAGTTCTTC.

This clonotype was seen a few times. CDR3 amino acids: CASSYGGSYEQYV. CDR3 DNA: TGTGCCAGCAGTTACGGAGGGTCCTACGAGCAGTACGTC. The chain links TRBV6-6 to TRBJ2-7, with a possible D match to TRBD2 (6 bases). CDR3 length equals 13 residues. The germline V and J ends were trimmed by 2 bases and 1 base, with 6 bases remaining between them. CDR1 and CDR2 from the germline V gene are MNHNY and SVGAGI (reference sequence).

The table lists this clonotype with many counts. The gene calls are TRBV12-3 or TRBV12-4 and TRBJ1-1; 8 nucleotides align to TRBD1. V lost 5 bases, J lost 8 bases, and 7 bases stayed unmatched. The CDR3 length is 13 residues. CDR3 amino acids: CASSPGQGSEAFF. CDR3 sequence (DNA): TGTGCCAGCAGTCCAGGACAGGGAAGCGAAGCTTTCTTT.

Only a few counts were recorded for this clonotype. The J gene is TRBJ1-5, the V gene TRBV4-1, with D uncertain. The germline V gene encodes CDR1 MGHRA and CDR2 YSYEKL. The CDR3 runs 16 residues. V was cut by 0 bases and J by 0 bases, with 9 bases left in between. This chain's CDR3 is CASSQDGGLSNQPQHF. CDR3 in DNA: TGCGCCAGCAGCCAAGACGGCGGGCTTAGCAATCAGCCCCAGCATTTT.

DNA for the CDR3: TGTGCCAGTAGCACCGGGACACTCGCTTACGAGCAGTACTTC. Encoded protein: CASSTGTLAYEQYF. The chain recombines TRBV19 with TRBJ2-7, with D tentatively TRBD1 (6 bases). Trimming pared 6 bases from V and 4 bases from J, leaving 16 bases between. The germline CDR1 and CDR2 sequences are LNHDA and SQIVND (reference sequence). The CDR3 totals 14 residues.

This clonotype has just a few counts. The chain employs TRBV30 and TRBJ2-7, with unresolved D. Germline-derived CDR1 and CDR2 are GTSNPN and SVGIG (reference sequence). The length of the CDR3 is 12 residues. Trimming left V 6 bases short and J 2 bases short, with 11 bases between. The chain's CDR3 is CACLVSPYEQYF. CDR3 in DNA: TGTGCCTGTCTAGTTTCGCCCTACGAGCAGTACTTC.

The DNA for the CDR3 is TGTGCCAGCAGAGAGCATGGGGGTAATATGAACACTGAAGCTTTCTTT. It is translated as CASREHGGNMNTEAFF. This rearrangement joins TRBV28 to TRBJ1-1, with a possible D match to TRBD1 (5 bases). CDR3 length: 16 residues. CDR1 is MDHEN, CDR2 SYDVKM, per germline. V was clipped by 6 bases and J by 0 bases, with 17 bases between them.

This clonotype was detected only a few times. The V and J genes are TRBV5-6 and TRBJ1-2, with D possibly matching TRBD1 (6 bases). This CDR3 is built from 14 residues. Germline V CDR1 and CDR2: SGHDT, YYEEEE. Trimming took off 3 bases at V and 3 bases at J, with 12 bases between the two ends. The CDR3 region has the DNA TGTGCCAGCAGCTCTACAGGGATGCACTATGGCTACACCTTC. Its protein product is CASSSTGMHYGYTF.

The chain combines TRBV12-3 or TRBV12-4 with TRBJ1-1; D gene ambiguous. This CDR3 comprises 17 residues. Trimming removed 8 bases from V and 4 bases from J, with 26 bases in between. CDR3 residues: CASWAQSVLNFGTEAFF. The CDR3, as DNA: TGTGCCAGCTGGGCCCAGTCGGTTCTCAATTTCGGCACTGAAGCTTTCTTT.

The DNA for the CDR3 is TGCGCCAGCAGTGAGGAGGGTATACCTGAAGCTTTCTTT. As protein: CASSEEGIPEAFF. This sequence joins TRBV10-1 and TRBJ1-1, with D unclear. Trimming removed 2 bases at V and 6 bases at J, with 10 bases between. The length of the CDR3 is 13 residues. CDR1 is WNHNN and CDR2 is SYGVQD in the germline V gene (reference sequence).

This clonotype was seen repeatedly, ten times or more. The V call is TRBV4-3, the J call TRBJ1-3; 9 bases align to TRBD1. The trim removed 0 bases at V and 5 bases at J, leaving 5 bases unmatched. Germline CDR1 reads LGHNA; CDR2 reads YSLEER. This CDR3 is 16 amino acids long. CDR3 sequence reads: CASSQDTGGERNTIYF. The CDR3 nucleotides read TGCGCCAGCAGCCAAGATACAGGGGGCGAGAGAAACACCATATATTTT.

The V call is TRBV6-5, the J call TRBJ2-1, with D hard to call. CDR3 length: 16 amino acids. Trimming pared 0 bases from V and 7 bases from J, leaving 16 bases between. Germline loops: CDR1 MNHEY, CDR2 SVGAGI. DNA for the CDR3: TGTGCCAGCAGTTACTCGAACGCCGAGACCAGGAATGAGCAGTTCTTC. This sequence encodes CASSYSNAETRNEQFF.

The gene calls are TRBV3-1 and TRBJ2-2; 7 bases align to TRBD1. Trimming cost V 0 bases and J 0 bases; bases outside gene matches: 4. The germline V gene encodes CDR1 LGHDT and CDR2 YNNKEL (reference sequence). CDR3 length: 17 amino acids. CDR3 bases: TGTGCCAGCAGCCAAGATCAAGGGGGCGCGAACACCGGGGAGCTGTTTTTT. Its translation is CASSQDQGGANTGELFF.

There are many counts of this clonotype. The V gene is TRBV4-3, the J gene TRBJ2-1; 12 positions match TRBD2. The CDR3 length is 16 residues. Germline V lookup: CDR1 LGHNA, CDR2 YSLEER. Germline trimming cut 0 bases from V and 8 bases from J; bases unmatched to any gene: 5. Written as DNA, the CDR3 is TGCGCCAGCAGCCAAGATCTAGCGGGGGGGTCGGATGAGCAGTTCTTC. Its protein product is CASSQDLAGGSDEQFF.